This T cell receptor beta chain was identified during a study of cytomegalovirus exposure and HLA in healthy donors. Whole-study results and caveats: Association with HLA alleles at 0.05 false discovery rate was found for 16,951 TCR beta sequences in a later analysis. An analysis was carried out at a later point. It showed that HLA-associated TCR beta chains were more clonally expanded than equally common non-associated chains.

This clone was detected once. The antigen is not known. The CDR3 has 17 residues. From germline, CDR1 is MGHRA and CDR2 YSYEKL. The V end lost 1 base, the J end lost 1 base, and 13 bases lay between the germline ends. Primers included in the PCR were 60 Vbeta and 13 Jbeta primers. The data were produced by immunoSEQ multiplex PCR, yet TCRdb's version contains in-frame clones alone and is incomplete. This sample carries approximately 190,000 clones, roughly 77% of them seen once, and the ten largest clones take approximately 3.6%. The TCR originated in a man aged 35 to 55 in good health and CMV-seropositive. V is TRBV4-1 and J is TRBJ2-2, with D possibly matching TRBD1 (5 bases). The sample consisted of PBMCs. CDR3 bases: TGCGCCAGCAGCCAAGGGGGCAGGGAAGGGAACACCGGGGAGCTGTTTTTT. This gives the protein CASSQGGREGNTGELFF.